This T cell receptor (beta chain) derives from a study of HIV-infected patients and healthy controls. Alpha and beta constant-region primers primed reverse transcription of about 500 ng RNA. Alpha and beta chain libraries were made separately by chain-specific third strand synthesis with multiplexing indices. Using its own MiXCR run on the 5' RACE reads, TCRdb lists one record per CDR3 protein. The repertoire includes roughly 9,100 distinct CDR3 sequences, 5.8% of them detected once, and roughly 8% sits in the top ten. Relative to its sample, this clonotype is medium-sized. All unsorted peripheral T cells were captured because whole blood was used without fractionation. Deletions cut 0 bases from V and 2 bases from J, with 3 bases between. Germline V CDR1 and CDR2: DFQATT, SNEGSKA (reference sequence). The CDR3 spans 12 residues.

Material: blood. This chain uses TRBV20-1 with TRBJ2-3; D call uncertain. This receptor was taken from an adult in good health. CDR3 region: CSARDPTDTQYF. The DNA for the CDR3 is TGCAGTGCTAGAGATCCCACAGATACGCAGTATTTT.